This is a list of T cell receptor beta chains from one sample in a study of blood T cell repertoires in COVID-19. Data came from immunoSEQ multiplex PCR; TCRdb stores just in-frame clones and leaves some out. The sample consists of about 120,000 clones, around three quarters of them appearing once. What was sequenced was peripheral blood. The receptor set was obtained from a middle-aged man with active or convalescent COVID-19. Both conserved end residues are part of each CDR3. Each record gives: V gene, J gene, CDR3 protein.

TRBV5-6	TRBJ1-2	CASGRGDYGYTF
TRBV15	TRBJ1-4	CATSHRQGVNEKLFF
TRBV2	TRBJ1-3	CASSLTGGTGNTIYF
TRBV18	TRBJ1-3	CASSPGQGNPSGNTIYF
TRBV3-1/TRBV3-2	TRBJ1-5	CASSQDTGSQPQHF
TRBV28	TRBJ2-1	CASSPSGVNEQFF
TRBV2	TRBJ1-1	CASSVGQYEAFF
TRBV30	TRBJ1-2	CAWGTGLGYGYTF
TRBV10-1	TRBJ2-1	CASSESRGGRTNEQFF
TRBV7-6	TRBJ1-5	CASSHPGGRGLSNQPQHF
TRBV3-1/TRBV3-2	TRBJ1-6	CASSQDRENSPLHF
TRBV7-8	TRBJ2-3	CASSRGQISTDTQYF
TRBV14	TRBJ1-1	CASSATGTLNTEAFF
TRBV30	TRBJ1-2	CAWRGATFLWGYTF
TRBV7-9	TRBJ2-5	CASSLMTGSETQYF
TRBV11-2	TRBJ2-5	CASSALGLQETQYF
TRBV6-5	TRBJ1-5	CASRRGQGHQPQHF
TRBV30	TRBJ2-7	CAWSVRRVGEQYF
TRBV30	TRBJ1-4	CAWSDRGGVDEKLFF
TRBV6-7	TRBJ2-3	CASSYVLAGGRGDTQYF
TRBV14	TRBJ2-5	CASSQYLALGETQYF
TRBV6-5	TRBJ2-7	CASRRASQAYEQYF
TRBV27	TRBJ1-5	CASSLGAGSSNQPQHF
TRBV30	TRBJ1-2	CAWSSDSNYGYTF
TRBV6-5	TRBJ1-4	CASTKKGEWEKLFF
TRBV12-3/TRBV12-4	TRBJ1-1	CASSLDSITEAFF
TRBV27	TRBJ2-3	CASSFTSGGSTDTQYF
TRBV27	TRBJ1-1	CASSLIGTGSEAFF
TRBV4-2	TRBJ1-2	CASSVSANYGYTF
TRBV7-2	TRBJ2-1	CASSLSSGSVTGNEQFF
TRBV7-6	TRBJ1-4	CASSGLPGTGGEKLFF
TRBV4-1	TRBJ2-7	CASSHRHDRSYEQYF
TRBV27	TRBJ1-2	CASSSATGFYGYTF
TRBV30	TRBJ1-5	CAWSGGRRQPQHF
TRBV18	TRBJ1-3	CASSPPEGGTGNTIYF
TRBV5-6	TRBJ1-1	CASSFYTNTEAFF
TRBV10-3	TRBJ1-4	CASALGREGEKLFF
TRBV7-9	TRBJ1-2	CASSLMTMGQGAHGYTF
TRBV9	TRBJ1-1	CASSVLARVDTEAFF
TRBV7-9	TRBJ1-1	CASSPRDFYTEAFF
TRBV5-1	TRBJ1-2	CASGSDILYGYTF
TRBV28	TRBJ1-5	CASSLRRGQDQPQHF
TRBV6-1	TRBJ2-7	CASSAEGGPGSYEQYF
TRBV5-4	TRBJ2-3	CASSPSLDRGTDTQYF
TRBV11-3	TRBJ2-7	CASSLGTVIGEQYF
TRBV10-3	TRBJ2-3	CAIAPSPSGRRDTQYF
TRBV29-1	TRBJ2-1	CSGTGYSQSNEQFF
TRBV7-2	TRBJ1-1	CASSWGGGMNTEAFF
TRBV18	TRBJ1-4	CASSPRDRIEKLFF
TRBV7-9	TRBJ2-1	CASSLLSEQFF
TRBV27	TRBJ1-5	CASSWDMRYQPQHF
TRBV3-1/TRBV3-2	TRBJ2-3	CASSPQGNTQYF
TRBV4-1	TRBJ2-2	CASSQGTPTGELFF
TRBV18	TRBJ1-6	CASSPEGAPTLYNSPLHF